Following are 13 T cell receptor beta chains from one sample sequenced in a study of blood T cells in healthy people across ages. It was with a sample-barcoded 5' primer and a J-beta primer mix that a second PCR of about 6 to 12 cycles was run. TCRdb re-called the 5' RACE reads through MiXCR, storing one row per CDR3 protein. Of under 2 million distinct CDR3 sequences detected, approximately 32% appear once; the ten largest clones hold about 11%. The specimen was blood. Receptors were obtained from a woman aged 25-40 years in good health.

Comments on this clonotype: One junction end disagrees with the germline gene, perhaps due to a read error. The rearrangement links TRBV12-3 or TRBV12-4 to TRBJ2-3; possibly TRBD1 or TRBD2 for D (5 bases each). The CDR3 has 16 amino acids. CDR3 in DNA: TGTGTCAGCAGTCAGAGGGGCCGGGAAAGCACAGATACGCAGTATTTT. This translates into CVSSQRGRESTDTQYF.

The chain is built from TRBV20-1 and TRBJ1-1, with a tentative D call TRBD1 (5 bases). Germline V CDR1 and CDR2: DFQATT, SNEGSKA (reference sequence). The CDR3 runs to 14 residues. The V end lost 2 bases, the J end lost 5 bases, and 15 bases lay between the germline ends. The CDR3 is CSARPREGRTEAFF. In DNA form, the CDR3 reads TGCAGTGCTAGACCTAGGGAGGGGCGGACTGAAGCTTTCTTT.

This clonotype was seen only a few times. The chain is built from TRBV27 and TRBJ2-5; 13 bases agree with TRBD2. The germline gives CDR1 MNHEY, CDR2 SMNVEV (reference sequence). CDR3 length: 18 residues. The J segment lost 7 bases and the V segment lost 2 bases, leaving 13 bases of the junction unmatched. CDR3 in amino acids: CASSLDRWTSGRIGTQYF. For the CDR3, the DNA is TGTGCCAGCAGTTTAGACCGGTGGACTAGCGGGAGAATTGGGACCCAGTACTTC.

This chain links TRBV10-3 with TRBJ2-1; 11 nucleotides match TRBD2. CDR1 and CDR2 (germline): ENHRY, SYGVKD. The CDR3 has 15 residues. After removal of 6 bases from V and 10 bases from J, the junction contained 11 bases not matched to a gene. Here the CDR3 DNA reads TGTGCCATCAGCAACTTAGCGGGAGGGCCATGGGAGCAGTTCTTC. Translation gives CAISNLAGGPWEQFF.

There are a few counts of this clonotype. The CDR3 DNA follows: TGTGCCAGCAGTGAAGTGGTCGTTAACACTGAAGCTTTCTTT. This encodes CASSEVVVNTEAFF. The rearrangement uses TRBV6-1 and TRBJ1-1; no clear D. This CDR3 region has 14 residues. The germline V gene has CDR1 MNHNS and CDR2 SASEGT. V was clipped by 1 base and J by 2 bases, with 8 bases between them.

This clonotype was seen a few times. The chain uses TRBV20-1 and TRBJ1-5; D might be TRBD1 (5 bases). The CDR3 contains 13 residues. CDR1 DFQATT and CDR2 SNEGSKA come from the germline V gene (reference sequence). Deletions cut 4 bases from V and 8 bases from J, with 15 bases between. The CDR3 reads CSANRASREPQHF. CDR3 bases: TGCAGTGCTAACCGGGCTTCCAGGGAGCCCCAGCATTTT.

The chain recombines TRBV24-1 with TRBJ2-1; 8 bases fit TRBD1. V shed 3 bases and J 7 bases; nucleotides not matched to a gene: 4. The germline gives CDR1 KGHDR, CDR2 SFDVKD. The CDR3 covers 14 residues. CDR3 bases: TGTGCCACCAGTGATGCCACAGGGGGGAATGAGCAGTTCTTC. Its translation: CATSDATGGNEQFF.

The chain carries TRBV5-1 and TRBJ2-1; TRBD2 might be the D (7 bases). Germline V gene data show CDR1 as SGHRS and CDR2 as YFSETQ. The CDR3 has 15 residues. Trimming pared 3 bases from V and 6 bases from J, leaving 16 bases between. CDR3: CASSSGGRDLNEQFF. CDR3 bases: TGCGCCAGCAGCTCGGGGGGCAGGGATCTCAATGAGCAGTTCTTC.

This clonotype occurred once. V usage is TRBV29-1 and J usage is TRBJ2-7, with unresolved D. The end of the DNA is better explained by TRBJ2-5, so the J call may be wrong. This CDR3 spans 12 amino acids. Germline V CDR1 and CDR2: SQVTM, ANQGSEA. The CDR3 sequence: CSVSSEQETQYF. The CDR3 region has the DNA TGCAGCGTTTCCAGCGAACAAGAGACCCAGTACTTC.

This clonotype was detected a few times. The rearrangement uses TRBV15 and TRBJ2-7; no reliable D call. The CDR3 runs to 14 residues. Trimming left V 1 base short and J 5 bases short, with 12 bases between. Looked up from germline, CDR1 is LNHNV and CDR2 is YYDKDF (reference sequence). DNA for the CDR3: TGTGCCACCAGCAGAGGGCCGGACCGCGACGAGCAGTACTTC. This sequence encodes CATSRGPDRDEQYF.

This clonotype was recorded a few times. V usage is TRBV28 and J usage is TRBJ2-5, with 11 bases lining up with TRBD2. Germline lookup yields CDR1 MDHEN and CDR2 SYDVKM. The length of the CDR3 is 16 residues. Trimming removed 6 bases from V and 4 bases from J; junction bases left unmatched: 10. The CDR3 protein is CASSGTSGSLRETQYF. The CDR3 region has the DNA TGTGCCAGCAGCGGAACTAGCGGGAGTCTCCGAGAGACCCAGTACTTC.

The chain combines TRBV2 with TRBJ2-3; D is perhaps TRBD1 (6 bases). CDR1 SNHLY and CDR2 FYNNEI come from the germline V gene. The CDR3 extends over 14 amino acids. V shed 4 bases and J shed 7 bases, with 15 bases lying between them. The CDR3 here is CASSGNRATYTQYF. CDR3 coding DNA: TGTGCCAGCAGTGGTAACAGGGCAACATATACGCAGTATTTT.

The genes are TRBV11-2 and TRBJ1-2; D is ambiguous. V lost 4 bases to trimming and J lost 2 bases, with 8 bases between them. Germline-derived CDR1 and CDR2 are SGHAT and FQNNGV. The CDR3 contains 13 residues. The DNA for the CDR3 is TGTGCCAGCAGCTATTTGGGGAACTATGGCTACACCTTC. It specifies CASSYLGNYGYTF.